This is a list of T cell receptor beta chains from one sample in a study of vaccination and CD4 T cells after COVID-19. TCRdb re-derived calls from the PCR reads in MiXCR, one entry per CDR3 protein. Of some 21,000 distinct CDR3 sequences listed, less than 75% are singletons. Material: CD4+ T cells from blood, obtained before SARS-CoV-2 vaccination. These receptors were obtained from a human donor who had recovered from COVID-19. Both conserved end residues are part of each CDR3. D genes are given only for firm matches. Clone size is stated in some rows and not others, as once, few, many or a class when expanded.

-	-	TRBJ2-5	TRBV6-1	CASTLRRRQETQYF	TGTGCCAGCACCCTCCGACGGCGGCAAGAGACCCAGTACTTC
-	-	TRBJ1-6	TRBV7-3	CASSSGSNNSPLHF	TGTGCCAGCAGCAGTGGCAGTAATAATTCACCCCTCCACTTT
-	-	TRBJ2-5	TRBV7-9	CASSLDKETQYF	TGTGCCAGCAGCTTAGATAAAGAGACCCAGTACTTC
-	-	TRBJ2-7	TRBV11-2	CASSSLRRASKSYEQYF	TGTGCCAGCAGCTCTTTGCGCCGGGCCTCAAAATCCTACGAGCAGTACTTC
-	-	TRBJ2-3	TRBV12-2	CASSFGLAAADTQYF	TGTGCCAGCAGCTTTGGACTAGCGGCGGCGGATACGCAGTATTTT
-	-	TRBJ1-5	TRBV2	CASRAGNSNQPQHF	TGTGCCAGCAGGGCGGGAAATAGCAATCAGCCCCAGCATTTT
-	-	TRBJ2-7	TRBV11-2	CASSYNTVYEQYF	TGTGCCAGCAGCTACAATACAGTCTACGAGCAGTACTTC
-	-	TRBJ1-1	TRBV2	CASSTTGNTEAFF	TGTGCCAGCAGTACGACAGGGAACACTGAAGCTTTCTTT
TRBD2	few	TRBJ2-5	TRBV6-5	CASSYSREGGETQYF	TGTGCCAGCAGTTACTCACGGGAGGGAGGAGAGACCCAGTACTTC
-	-	TRBJ1-5	TRBV2	CASSDSRGPQHF	TGTGCCAGCAGTGATTCCCGGGGGCCCCAGCATTTT
-	few	TRBJ2-2	TRBV20-1	CSARVQGSTGELFF	TGCAGTGCTAGAGTACAGGGTTCCACCGGGGAGCTGTTTTTT
-	-	TRBJ2-3	TRBV7-9	CASSPNGPDTQYF	TGTGCCAGCAGTCCCAATGGCCCAGATACGCAGTATTTT
-	-	TRBJ2-5	TRBV20-1	CSARGGTLETQYF	TGCAGTGCTAGAGGTGGGACGTTAGAGACCCAGTACTTC
TRBD1	-	TRBJ1-1	TRBV4-1	CASSQGGQGAYTEAFF	TGCGCCAGCAGCCAGGGTGGACAGGGGGCATACACTGAAGCTTTCTTT
TRBD1	once	TRBJ1-6	TRBV6-1	CASNSGGAGNSPLHF	TGTGCCAGCAATTCAGGGGGCGCCGGGAATTCACCCCTCCACTTT
-	-	TRBJ2-3	TRBV7-3	CASSFSSTDTQYF	TGTGCCAGCAGCTTTTCTAGCACAGATACGCAGTATTTT
TRBD2	-	TRBJ2-1	TRBV7-3	CASSLTLNREGEQFF	TGTGCCAGCAGCTTAACCTTGAACCGGGAGGGTGAGCAGTTCTTC
-	-	TRBJ1-2	TRBV6-2/TRBV6-3	CASSANYGYTF	TGTGCCAGCAGTGCAAACTATGGCTACACCTTC
-	-	TRBJ2-1	TRBV20-1	CSASNTYNEQFF	TGCAGTGCTAGTAATACTTACAATGAGCAGTTCTTC
-	-	TRBJ2-6	TRBV15	CATSRGYSPGANVLTF	TGTGCCACCAGCAGAGGTTACAGCCCTGGGGCCAACGTCCTGACTTTC
-	-	TRBJ2-5	TRBV5-1	CASSLGDQETQYF	TGCGCCAGCAGCTTGGGGGATCAAGAGACCCAGTACTTC
-	-	TRBJ1-3	TRBV15	CATSRERKSGNTIYF	TGTGCCACCAGCAGAGAGCGGAAATCTGGAAACACCATATATTTT
-	-	TRBJ2-3	TRBV7-9	CASSLVPTSSTDTQYF	TGTGCCAGCAGCTTAGTCCCCACTAGCAGCACAGATACGCAGTATTTT
TRBD2	-	TRBJ2-2	TRBV7-2	CASSPHPGRGGTGELFF	TGTGCCAGCAGCCCTCACCCCGGGCGGGGGGGAACCGGGGAGCTGTTTTTT
TRBD1	few	TRBJ2-5	TRBV24-1	CATSDTGAQETQYF	TGTGCCACCAGTGATACAGGGGCCCAAGAGACCCAGTACTTC
-	-	TRBJ1-2	TRBV6-1	CASSDLSSGYTF	TGTGCCAGCAGCGACCTCTCCTCTGGCTACACCTTC
-	few	TRBJ1-4	TRBV20-1	CSARETTNEKLFF	TGCAGTGCTAGAGAAACAACTAATGAAAAACTGTTTTTT
-	-	TRBJ2-3	TRBV6-4	CASSDRGTTDTQYF	TGTGCCAGCAGTGACAGGGGAACCACAGATACGCAGTATTTT
-	-	TRBJ2-3	TRBV2	CASSENAGITDTQYF	TGTGCCAGCAGTGAAAATGCAGGGATCACAGATACGCAGTATTTT
-	few	TRBJ1-3	TRBV7-8	CASSLAESSGNTIYF	TGTGCCAGCAGCTTAGCCGAGAGCTCTGGAAACACCATATATTTT
TRBD2	-	TRBJ2-2	TRBV7-2	CASSATGLAGVRGELFF	TGTGCCAGCAGCGCGACCGGACTAGCGGGAGTTAGGGGGGAGCTGTTTTTT
TRBD1	-	TRBJ2-4	TRBV11-2	CASSRDRVAKNIQYF	TGTGCCAGCAGCAGAGACAGGGTGGCCAAAAACATTCAGTACTTC
-	few	TRBJ1-1	TRBV27	CASRSVGRGNTEAFF	TGTGCCAGCAGGTCAGTGGGCAGGGGGAACACTGAAGCTTTCTTT
-	-	TRBJ2-3	TRBV7-2	CASSLQVGDTQYF	TGTGCCAGCAGCTTACAGGTTGGAGATACGCAGTATTTT
-	few	TRBJ1-5	TRBV7-2	CASSLGPLGPRSNQPQHF	TGTGCCAGCAGCTTAGGGCCCCTGGGGCCGCGGAGCAATCAGCCCCAGCATTTT
TRBD1	few	TRBJ2-2	TRBV10-1	CASIRQGNTGELFF	TGCGCCAGCATCAGACAGGGGAACACCGGGGAGCTGTTTTTT
TRBD2	few	TRBJ2-3	TRBV15	CATSRGGSSGSLDTQYF	TGTGCCACCAGCAGGGGCGGGAGTAGCGGGAGTTTAGATACGCAGTATTTT
TRBD2	-	TRBJ2-3	TRBV19	CASEGSSGRASAQYF	TGTGCCAGCGAGGGGTCTAGCGGGAGGGCCTCAGCGCAGTATTTT
TRBD2	once	TRBJ2-1	TRBV12-3/TRBV12-4	CASSLSSGSHGSLFF	TGTGCCAGCAGTTTATCTAGCGGGAGTCACGGTTCGCTTTTCTTC
TRBD1	-	TRBJ1-1	TRBV20-1	CSAGQGNMNTKAFF	TGCAGTGCTGGACAGGGCAATATGAACACTAAAGCTTTCTTT
-	few	TRBJ2-2	TRBV27	CASSFSRSTGELFF	TGTGCCAGCAGTTTTTCCCGGTCCACCGGGGAGCTGTTTTTT
-	once	TRBJ1-1	TRBV27	CASSLSGSGPEAFF	TGTGCCAGCAGTTTATCTGGATCGGGCCCTGAAGCTTTCTTT